The clone carrying this T cell receptor beta chain appeared many times. Trimming left V 5 bases short and J 6 bases short, with 14 bases between. The CDR3 length is 14 residues. Germline V CDR1 and CDR2: SEHNR, FQNEAQ (reference sequence). Template material for TCR beta VDJ and CDR3 profiling consisted of genomic DNA. Each CDR3 protein gets one entry after TCRdb re-called the reads with MiXCR. The data contain roughly 130,000 distinct CDR3 sequences, about 48% of them singletons. This entry comes from a study of CD8+CD57+ T cells in acquired aplastic anemia. Study-level information: Each DNA sample taken from sorted CD4+ and CD8+ cells came to around 2.9 ug on average.

Sequencing was performed on sorted CD4+, CD8+, or CD8+CD57+ T cells (not recorded which) from PBMCs. The rearrangement uses TRBV7-9 and TRBJ2-1; D unclear. The receptor was derived from a human donor in good health, serving as a control. The CDR3 spells CASSPRLVGNEQFF. The CDR3 region has the DNA TGTGCCAGCAGCCCCAGACTCGTCGGCAATGAGCAGTTCTTC.